One sample yielded the 14 T cell receptor beta chains listed below, sequenced in a study of lymphopenia after photon versus proton radiotherapy. This table comes from immunoSEQ multiplex PCR, and its TCRdb copy is limited to in-frame clones, with some not included. The profile shows 150,000 to 200,000 clones, roughly nine tenths of them singletons. Here the sequenced sample was peripheral blood, taken from a patient treated with photon-based radiotherapy. The receptors stem from a man aged 50 to 59 with gastric cancer.

This chain links TRBV7-9 with TRBJ2-1, with 10 bases fitting TRBD2. This CDR3 spans 15 amino acids. The germline CDR1 and CDR2 sequences are SEHNR and FQNEAQ (reference sequence). The ends lost 5 bases at V and 3 bases at J; junction bases unmatched: 4. The CDR3 protein is CASSPLAGVYNEQFF. Written as DNA, the CDR3 is TGTGCCAGCAGCCCCCTAGCGGGAGTCTACAATGAGCAGTTCTTC.

The J gene is TRBJ1-4, the V gene TRBV30; 9 bases match TRBD1. With V trimmed by 4 bases and J by 6 bases, 6 bases remained unmatched. The CDR3 has 14 amino acids. Germline CDR1 reads GTSNPN; CDR2 reads SVGIG (reference sequence). The CDR3: CAWTTGTGYEKLFF. CDR3 in DNA: TGTGCCTGGACGACCGGGACAGGGTATGAAAAACTGTTTTTT.

The chain combines TRBV7-2 with TRBJ1-5, with TRBD1 matching 10 bases. From germline, CDR1 is SGHTA and CDR2 FQGNSA. V dropped 1 base and J dropped 9; count of bases not matched to a gene: 3. There are 14 residues in the CDR3. Here the CDR3 reads CASSLVGQGRPQHF. CDR3 DNA: TGTGCCAGCAGCTTAGTGGGACAGGGGAGGCCCCAGCATTTT.

CDR3 nucleotide sequence: TGTGCCAGCAGCCTCGATGTGGCAGGGGGCATCTATGGCTACACCTTC. Translated, it gives CASSLDVAGGIYGYTF. This chain uses TRBV7-2 with TRBJ1-2; 8 positions match TRBD1. The CDR3 spans 16 residues. Germline lookup yields CDR1 SGHTA and CDR2 FQGNSA. The trim removed 5 bases at V and 4 bases at J, leaving 12 bases unmatched.

The rearrangement joins TRBV5-1 to TRBJ1-1; the match to TRBD1 covers 8 bases. Germline V gives CDR1 SGHRS, CDR2 YFSETQ. CDR3 length equals 15 residues. V lost 0 bases, J lost 6 bases, and 7 bases stayed unmatched. The CDR3 nucleotides read TGCGCCAGCAGCTTGGGACAGGGGATCTCAGCTGAAGCTTTCTTT. Its translation is CASSLGQGISAEAFF.

V and J are TRBV7-2 and TRBJ2-2; no reliable D call. This CDR3 has 15 residues. Germline assignment: CDR1 SGHTA and CDR2 FQGNSA. V lost 4 bases, J lost 1 base, and 10 bases lay in between. The CDR3 nucleotides read TGTGCCAGCAGCTCGACTGCAATGAACACCGGGGAGCTGTTTTTT. Translated, it gives CASSSTAMNTGELFF. The variable domain in full, with the rest retrieved from reference TRBV7-2 and TRBJ2-2, is GAGVSQSPSNKVTEKGKDVELRCDPISGHTALYWYRQSLGQGLEFLIYFQGNSAPDKSGLPSDRFSAERTGGSVSTLTIQRTQQEDSAVYLCASSSTAMNTGELFFGEGSRLTVL.

The chain uses TRBV7-6 and TRBJ1-4; D is perhaps TRBD1 (5 bases). Germline V gene sequence: CDR1 SGHVS, CDR2 FNYEAQ. The CDR3 is 14 residues long. V lost 5 bases and J lost 7, with 14 bases in between. Written as DNA, the CDR3 is TGTGCCAGCAGCCCGACAGCGACGGCTGAAAAACTGTTTTTT. Translation gives CASSPTATAEKLFF.

The V gene is TRBV27, the J gene TRBJ2-6; 11 positions match TRBD1. Germline CDR1 MNHEY, CDR2 SMNVEV (reference sequence). The junction had 8 bases not matched to a gene; V was cut back by 4 bases and J by 0 bases. CDR3 length: 19 amino acids. In DNA, the CDR3 is TGTGCCAGCAGTTCACCCTCGGACAGGGGGCCCTCTGGGGCCAACGTCCTGACTTTC. Translated, it gives CASSSPSDRGPSGANVLTF.

Comments on this clone: Different DNA sequences within this sample yield the same CDR3. The chain employs TRBV6-1 and TRBJ2-7; no definite D call. Trimming stripped 8 bases from V and 1 base from J, with 6 bases between. CDR1 and CDR2 from the germline V gene are MNHNS and SASEGT. The CDR3 runs 11 residues. The CDR3 DNA sequence: TGTGCCAGCTCGGAATCCTACGAGCAGTACTTC. Residues: CASSESYEQYF.

The chain links TRBV5-1 to TRBJ1-1, with 7 bases aligning to TRBD1. The CDR3 extends over 13 amino acids. Germline V gives CDR1 SGHRS, CDR2 YFSETQ. Trimming cost V 5 bases and J 1 base; bases outside gene matches: 2. The DNA of the CDR3 is TGCGCCAGCAGTCGACAGGGGAACACTGAAGCTTTCTTT. This sequence encodes CASSRQGNTEAFF.

V is TRBV19 and J is TRBJ2-2, with TRBD2 matching 10 bases. Losses at the gene ends were 3 bases for V and 7 bases for J; bases not matched to a gene: 11. From germline, CDR1 is LNHDA and CDR2 SQIVND (reference sequence). CDR3 length equals 17 residues. The CDR3 nucleotides read TGTGCCAGTAGTATTACTAGCGGGATACTTAGACGCGGGGAGCTGTTTTTT. It codes for CASSITSGILRRGELFF. Together with reference TRBV19 and TRBJ2-2, the CDR3 gives the full variable domain: DGGITQSPKYLFRKEGQNVTLSCEQNLNHDAMYWYRQDPGQGLRLIYYSQIVNDFQKGDIAEGYSVSREKKESFPLTVTSAQKNPTAFYLCASSITSGILRRGELFFGEGSRLTVL.

The gene calls are TRBV9 and TRBJ2-5; perhaps TRBD2 as D (6 bases). This CDR3 region has 15 residues. The V end was cut by 2 bases, the J end by 2 bases, with 13 bases between. Germline V gives CDR1 SGDLS, CDR2 YYNGEE. The CDR3, as DNA: TGTGCCAGCAGCGTCCAGAGTAGCGGTCAAGAGACCCAGTACTTC. Translated, it gives CASSVQSSGQETQYF.

Concerning this clone itself: Different DNA sequences within this sample yield the same CDR3. CDR3 region: CASSLLANEQFF. The CDR3 DNA is TGTGCCAGCAGCTTATTGGCGAATGAGCAGTTCTTC. The chain uses TRBV7-9 and TRBJ2-1; D remains ambiguous. V lost 2 bases to trimming and J lost 7 bases, with 6 bases between them. The CDR3 covers 12 residues. The germline V gene encodes CDR1 SEHNR and CDR2 FQNEAQ (reference sequence).

The V gene is TRBV11-2, the J gene TRBJ1-2; no clear D gene. Germline V lookup: CDR1 SGHAT, CDR2 FQNNGV. V gave up 1 base and J gave up 6 bases, with 15 bases separating them. The CDR3 is 15 amino acids. The chain's CDR3 is CASSLVAGSGHGYTF. Written as DNA, the CDR3 is TGTGCCAGCAGCTTAGTCGCAGGTTCCGGACATGGCTACACCTTC.